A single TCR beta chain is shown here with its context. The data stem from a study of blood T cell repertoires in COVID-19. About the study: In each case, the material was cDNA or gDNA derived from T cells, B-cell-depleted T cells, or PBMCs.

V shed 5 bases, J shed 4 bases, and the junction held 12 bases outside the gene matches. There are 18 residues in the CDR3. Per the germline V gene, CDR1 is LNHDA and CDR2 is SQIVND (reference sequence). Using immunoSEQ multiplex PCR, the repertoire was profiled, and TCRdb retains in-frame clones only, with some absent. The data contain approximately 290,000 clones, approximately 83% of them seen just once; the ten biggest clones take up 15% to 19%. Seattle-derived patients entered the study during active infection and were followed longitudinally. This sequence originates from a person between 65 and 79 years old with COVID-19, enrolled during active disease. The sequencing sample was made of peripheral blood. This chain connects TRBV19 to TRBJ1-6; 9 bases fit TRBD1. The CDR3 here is CASSRTGESSVYNSPLHF. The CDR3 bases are TGTGCCAGTAGTCGGACAGGGGAAAGTAGCGTGTATAATTCACCCCTCCACTTT.